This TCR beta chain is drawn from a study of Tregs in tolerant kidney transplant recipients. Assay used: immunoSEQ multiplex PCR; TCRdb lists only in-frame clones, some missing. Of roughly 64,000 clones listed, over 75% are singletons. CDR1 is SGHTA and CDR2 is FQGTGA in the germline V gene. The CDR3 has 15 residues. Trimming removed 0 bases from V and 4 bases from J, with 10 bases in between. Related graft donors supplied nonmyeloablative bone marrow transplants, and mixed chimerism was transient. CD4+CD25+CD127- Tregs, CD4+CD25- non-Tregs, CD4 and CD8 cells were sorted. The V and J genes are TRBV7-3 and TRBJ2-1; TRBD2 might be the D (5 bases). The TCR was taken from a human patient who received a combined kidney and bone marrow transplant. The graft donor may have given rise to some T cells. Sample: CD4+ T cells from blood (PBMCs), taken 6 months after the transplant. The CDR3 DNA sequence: TGTGCCAGCAGCTTAACTCCGGGATTATACAATGAGCAGTTCTTC. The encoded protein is CASSLTPGLYNEQFF.